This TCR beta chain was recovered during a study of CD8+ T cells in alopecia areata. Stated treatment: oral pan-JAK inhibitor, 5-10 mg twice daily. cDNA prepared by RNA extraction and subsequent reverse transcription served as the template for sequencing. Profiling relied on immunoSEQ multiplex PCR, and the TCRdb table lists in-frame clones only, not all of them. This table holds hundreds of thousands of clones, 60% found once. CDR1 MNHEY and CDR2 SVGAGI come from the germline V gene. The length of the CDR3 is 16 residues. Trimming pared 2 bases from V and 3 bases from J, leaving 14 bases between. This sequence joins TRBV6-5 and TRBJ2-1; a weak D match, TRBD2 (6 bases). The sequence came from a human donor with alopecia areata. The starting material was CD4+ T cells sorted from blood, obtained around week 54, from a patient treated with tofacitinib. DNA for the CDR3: TGTGCCAGCAGTTACCAAAGCGCCGGGGGCTACAATGAGCAGTTCTTC. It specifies CASSYQSAGGYNEQFF.